Listed here are 27 T cell receptor beta chains from one sample, sequenced in a study of a mutant IDH1 vaccine in newly diagnosed glioma. Assay: immunoSEQ multiplex PCR; the TCRdb copy retains only in-frame clones and omits some. The sample has tens of thousands of clones, roughly 89% seen once. The time point: week 11, during vaccination. Every vaccination contained 300 ug of the mutant IDH1 20-mer peptide and was paired with topical imiquimod. Their target antigens are unknown. Source: PBMCs, taken from a glioma patient whose treatment included an IDH1 peptide vaccine. The receptors originated from a man aged 35-49 years with glioma.

V is TRBV9 and J is TRBJ2-5; unclear D gene. V lost 2 bases to trimming and J lost 1 base, with 12 bases between them. CDR3 length equals 15 residues. The germline V gene has CDR1 SGDLS and CDR2 YYNGEE. CDR3 nucleotides: TGTGCCAGCAGCGTTTCCACAGAAACCCAAGAGACCCAGTACTTC. As protein: CASSVSTETQETQYF.

The rearrangement links TRBV19 to TRBJ2-1; D is perhaps TRBD1 or TRBD2 (5 bases each). The germline V gene has CDR1 LNHDA and CDR2 SQIVND (reference sequence). This CDR3 has 13 amino acids. Trimming left V 5 bases short and J 9 bases short, with 14 bases between. In nucleotides, the CDR3 is TGTGCCAGTAGTCGAGAGGGGCAGAGTGAGCAGTTCTTC. It translates to CASSREGQSEQFF.

CDR3 DNA: TGTGCCGGAGGACAGGGCCTTTCAGATACGCAGTATTTT. Its protein is CAGGQGLSDTQYF. The genes are TRBV9 and TRBJ2-3; 8 nucleotides match TRBD1. V lost 10 bases to trimming and J lost 4 bases; unmatched junction nucleotides: 8. This CDR3 comprises 13 residues. Germline CDR1 SGDLS, CDR2 YYNGEE.

The chain carries TRBV15 and TRBJ2-4; no clear D. The V gene's germline CDR1 is LNHNV and CDR2 YYDKDF (reference sequence). The CDR3 is 16 amino acids. The V end lost 0 bases, the J end lost 1 base, and 10 bases lay between the germline ends. As DNA, the CDR3 is TGTGCCACCAGCAGAGAGGGCGGCGCCGCCAAAAACATTCAGTACTTC. Translating gives CATSREGGAAKNIQYF. The complete variable domain, with remaining parts taken from reference TRBV15 and TRBJ2-4, reads DAMVIQNPRYQVTQFGKPVTLSCSQTLNHNVMYWYQQKSSQAPKLLFHYYDKDFNNEADTPDNFQSRRPNTSFCFLDIRSPGLGDTAMYLCATSREGGAAKNIQYFGAGTRLSVL.

The chain is built from TRBV15 and TRBJ1-1; D unclear. Trimming left V 3 bases short and J 0 bases short, with 5 bases between. The CDR3 has 13 residues. Germline values: CDR1 LNHNV, CDR2 YYDKDF (reference sequence). CDR3 amino acids: CATSRELNTEAFF. CDR3 DNA sequence: TGTGCCACCAGCAGGGAATTGAACACTGAAGCTTTCTTT.

The chain joins TRBV11-1 to TRBJ2-7; TRBD1 matches 8 bases. There are 14 residues in the CDR3. Per germline, CDR1 SGHAT and CDR2 FQDESV (reference sequence). V lost 1 base and J lost 3; bases outside the gene matches: 2. CDR3 in DNA: TGTGCCAGCAGCTTAGACAGGGGGTACTACGAGCAGTACTTC. Protein: CASSLDRGYYEQYF.

V usage is TRBV5-1 and J usage is TRBJ2-7; TRBD2 might be the D (6 bases). The CDR3 is 14 residues long. Germline V gene data show CDR1 as SGHRS and CDR2 as YFSETQ. V dropped 2 bases and J dropped 0 bases, with 9 bases sitting between them. This CDR3 is CASSFAGLSYEQYF. In DNA, the CDR3 is TGCGCCAGCAGCTTTGCGGGACTCTCCTACGAGCAGTACTTC.

The V and J genes are TRBV18 and TRBJ2-7; no firm D call. The CDR3 is made up of 16 amino acids. Germline CDR1 and CDR2: KGHSH and LQKENI. Trimming removed 2 bases from V and 0 bases from J, with 14 bases in between. CDR3 nucleotide sequence: TGTGCCAGCTCACCAGTTCCTCAGGCCAGCTCCTACGAGCAGTACTTC. Its translation: CASSPVPQASSYEQYF.

V gene TRBV15 combines with J gene TRBJ2-7; 8 bases fit TRBD1. Germline lookup yields CDR1 LNHNV and CDR2 YYDKDF (reference sequence). After removal of 1 base from V and 3 bases from J, the junction contained 5 bases not matched to a gene. This CDR3 comprises 15 residues. The CDR3 DNA sequence: TGTGCCACCAGCAGAGGAGGACAGGGAATCTACGAGCAGTACTTC. It codes for CATSRGGQGIYEQYF.

The V call is TRBV11-1, the J call TRBJ2-5, with no clear D. This CDR3 is 16 amino acids long. In germline, CDR1 is SGHAT, CDR2 FQDESV (reference sequence). V was clipped by 4 bases and J by 5 bases, with 20 bases between them. The CDR3 here is CASSSRYQDRSETQYF. In nucleotides, the CDR3 is TGTGCCAGCAGCTCCCGGTACCAGGACCGGTCGGAGACCCAGTACTTC.

The chain couples TRBV21-1 to TRBJ2-7; TRBD2 is the table's D call and was not checked against the DNA. TRBV21-1 is a pseudogene segment. There are 14 residues in the CDR3. This CDR3 is CASSAGLAAYEQYF. The CDR3 DNA reads as TGTGCCAGCAGCGCGGGACTAGCGGCCTACGAGCAGTACTTC.

The J gene is TRBJ2-2, the V gene TRBV18; no definite D call. There are 13 residues in the CDR3. The germline CDR1 and CDR2 sequences are KGHSH and LQKENI. V was shortened by 5 bases and J by 1 base, with 5 bases between the two germline ends. CDR3 residues: CASSGWNTGELFF. The CDR3 DNA is TGTGCCAGCTCAGGGTGGAACACCGGGGAGCTGTTTTTT.

This rearrangement joins TRBV5-1 to TRBJ1-5, with TRBD1 matching 7 bases. CDR1 is SGHRS, CDR2 YFSETQ, per germline. CDR3 length equals 17 residues. V shed 0 bases and J 0 bases; nucleotides not matched to a gene: 6. CDR3: CASSLAPQGNSNQPQHF. The DNA of the CDR3 is TGCGCCAGCAGCTTGGCCCCACAGGGGAATAGCAATCAGCCCCAGCATTTT.

This chain joins TRBV7-2 and TRBJ2-1; 13 bases agree with TRBD2. Germline V gene lookup returns CDR1 SGHTA and CDR2 FQGNSA. Trimming cost V 2 bases and J 7 bases; bases outside gene matches: 5. CDR3 length equals 16 residues. This CDR3 reads CASSLSRTSGRNEQFF. CDR3 DNA sequence: TGTGCCAGCAGCTTAAGTAGGACTAGCGGGAGAAATGAGCAGTTCTTC.

This clone was detected only a few times. CDR3 sequence: CSVEDLAVNTIYF. DNA for the CDR3: TGCAGCGTTGAAGATCTCGCGGTGAACACCATATATTTT. The J gene is TRBJ1-3, the V gene TRBV29-1; D remains unclear. Germline V gene data show CDR1 as SQVTM and CDR2 as ANQGSEA. With 0 bases removed from V and 7 bases from J, the gap between germline ends came to 10 bases. CDR3 length: 13 residues.

V usage is TRBV6-1 and J usage is TRBJ2-2, with D possibly being TRBD1 (5 bases). Trimming pared 4 bases from V and 4 bases from J, leaving 7 bases between. The CDR3 consists of 13 residues. Germline V lookup: CDR1 MNHNS, CDR2 SASEGT. CDR3 in DNA: TGTGCCAGCAGTGCCAGGGCCACCGGGGAGCTGTTTTTT. Its translation: CASSARATGELFF.

The CDR3 reads CASSQGSTGGSYEQYF. The CDR3 DNA reads TGTGCCAGCAGCCAAGGGTCTACAGGGGGGTCCTACGAGCAGTACTTC. This chain uses TRBV4-2 with TRBJ2-7; 8 bases are a match to TRBD1. The ends lost 1 base at V and 1 base at J; junction bases unmatched: 6. CDR3 length equals 16 residues. CDR1 and CDR2 from the germline V gene are LGHNA and YNFKEQ.

The chain combines TRBV19 with TRBJ2-5, with D possibly matching TRBD1 (6 bases). The CDR3 sequence is 14 residues long. V was shortened by 5 bases and J by 2 bases, with 12 bases between the two germline ends. CDR1 is LNHDA and CDR2 is SQIVND in the germline V gene (reference sequence). CDR3 coding DNA: TGTGCCAGTAGTCCTCAGGGACAACAAGAGACCCAGTACTTC. Protein: CASSPQGQQETQYF.

This clone was seen just once. This CDR3 reads CASSAGTGSNQPQHF. The DNA of the CDR3 is TGTGCCAGCAGTGCTGGGACAGGCTCCAATCAGCCCCAGCATTTT. This chain connects TRBV9 to TRBJ1-5; 8 bases match TRBD1. The CDR3 loop spans 15 amino acids. The J segment lost 3 bases and the V segment lost 5 bases, leaving 7 bases of the junction unmatched. Germline V gene data show CDR1 as SGDLS and CDR2 as YYNGEE.

The chain joins TRBV7-2 to TRBJ2-7; 7 bases align to TRBD1. J lost 3 bases, V lost 2 bases, and 7 bases had no gene match. Germline V gene data show CDR1 as SGHTA and CDR2 as FQGNSA. The CDR3 sequence is 15 residues long. CDR3 in DNA: TGTGCCAGCAGCTTAAATCCGACAGGGAACTACGAGCAGTACTTC. It encodes CASSLNPTGNYEQYF.

The V gene is TRBV27, the J gene TRBJ1-2; 7 positions agree with TRBD1. The junction had 11 bases not matched to a gene; V was cut back by 6 bases and J by 1 base. The CDR3 is made up of 16 amino acids. The germline V gene encodes CDR1 MNHEY and CDR2 SMNVEV (reference sequence). The CDR3 loop reads CASRAGTVEVNYGYTF. CDR3 coding DNA: TGTGCCAGCAGGGCCGGGACAGTGGAAGTTAACTATGGCTACACCTTC.

CDR3 nucleotides: TGTGCCAGCAGCTTACTGGGGCGGGACACTGAAGCTTTCTTT. It translates to CASSLLGRDTEAFF. J is TRBJ1-1 and V is TRBV7-8; D might be TRBD1 (5 bases). Germline V gene data show CDR1 as SGHVS and CDR2 as FQNEAQ. The V and J ends lost 2 bases and 3 bases respectively, with 10 bases between them. This CDR3 contains 14 residues.

The genes are TRBV29-1 and TRBJ2-7, with 15 nucleotides matching TRBD2. After removal of 4 bases from V and 6 bases from J, the junction contained 16 bases not matched to a gene. Germline CDR1 SQVTM, CDR2 ANQGSEA. The CDR3 has 18 residues. The CDR3 DNA reads TGCAGCGTTGCCTCATTGGGACTAGCGGGAGGTCGGGGGCGCGAGCAGTACTTC. As protein: CSVASLGLAGGRGREQYF.

The sample holds a few counts of this clone. The chain has TRBV5-6 and TRBJ2-7; 9 bases fit TRBD1. The CDR3 loop spans 14 amino acids. CDR1 is SGHDT, CDR2 YYEEEE, per germline. V dropped 4 bases and J dropped 3; count of bases not matched to a gene: 5. CDR3 sequence reads: CASSPGTGNYEQYF. The CDR3 DNA sequence: TGTGCCAGCAGCCCCGGGACAGGGAACTACGAGCAGTACTTC.

The genes are TRBV7-6 and TRBJ1-1; D might be TRBD1 (5 bases). Trimming took 6 bases from V and 1 from J, leaving 12 bases between them. The CDR3 is 14 amino acids. The germline gives CDR1 SGHVS, CDR2 FNYEAQ. The CDR3 sequence is CASSRGIGNTEAFF. CDR3 nucleotide sequence: TGTGCCAGCAGTAGGGGCATCGGGAACACTGAAGCTTTCTTT.

The chain has TRBV19 and TRBJ2-7; D ambiguous. V was cut by 5 bases and J by 4 bases, with 9 bases left in between. Germline lookup yields CDR1 LNHDA and CDR2 SQIVND (reference sequence). The CDR3 has 12 amino acids. The CDR3 DNA sequence: TGTGCCAGTAGTGTTTCGGGTTACGAGCAGTACTTC. Its protein product is CASSVSGYEQYF. Filled out from reference TRBV19 and TRBJ2-7, the complete variable domain reads DGGITQSPKYLFRKEGQNVTLSCEQNLNHDAMYWYRQDPGQGLRLIYYSQIVNDFQKGDIAEGYSVSREKKESFPLTVTSAQKNPTAFYLCASSVSGYEQYFGPGTRLTVT.

This chain uses TRBV28 with TRBJ2-7; TRBD1 is a possible D gene (6 bases). V was clipped by 6 bases and J by 6 bases, with 21 bases between them. The CDR3 spans 15 residues. Germline lookup yields CDR1 MDHEN and CDR2 SYDVKM. As DNA, the CDR3 is TGTGCCAGCAGACCGACAGGTTCCTTCTCATCCGAGCAGTACTTC. It is translated as CASRPTGSFSSEQYF.